This entry lists 15 T cell receptor beta chains sequenced from one sample in a study of blood T cell repertoires in COVID-19. Sequencing was performed with immunoSEQ multiplex PCR; in TCRdb, only in-frame clones are kept and a portion is missing. This sample yields about 210,000 clones, of which around 81% are seen a single time; around 13% belongs to the top ten. Source material: peripheral blood. The receptor source for this set is a human donor in a cohort sampled during active COVID-19.

This clone was detected only a few times. This rearrangement joins TRBV29-1 to TRBJ2-3, with 7 bases aligning to TRBD1. The J segment lost 3 bases and the V segment lost 3 bases, leaving 12 bases of the junction unmatched. The CDR3 runs to 16 residues. Germline values: CDR1 SQVTM, CDR2 ANQGSEA. This CDR3 is CSVESVRQGLTDTQYF. CDR3 bases: TGCAGCGTTGAGTCCGTCAGACAGGGTTTAACAGATACGCAGTATTTT.

This CDR3 reads CATSGDSNQPQHF. The CDR3 nucleotides are TGTGCCACCTCAGGGGACAGCAATCAGCCCCAGCATTTT. The chain carries TRBV10-3 and TRBJ1-5; possible D gene TRBD1, 6 bases. Germline CDR1 ENHRY, CDR2 SYGVKD. There are 13 residues in the CDR3. Trimming removed 10 bases at V and 1 base at J, with 11 bases between.

The V call is TRBV28, the J call TRBJ2-7; no definite D call. CDR1 and CDR2 from the germline V gene are MDHEN and SYDVKM. V was cut by 0 bases and J by 7 bases, with 7 bases left in between. This CDR3 comprises 12 residues. The CDR3 region is CASSLWEREQYF. DNA of the CDR3: TGTGCCAGCAGTTTATGGGAGCGTGAGCAGTACTTC.

The chain joins TRBV6-1 to TRBJ1-2; no reliable D call. CDR1 is MNHNS and CDR2 is SASEGT in the germline V gene. V lost 0 bases, J lost 2 bases, and 4 bases lay in between. The CDR3 consists of 13 residues. The CDR3 DNA reads as TGTGCCAGCAGTGAAGCTGGCAACTATGGCTACACCTTC. It translates to CASSEAGNYGYTF.

The chain uses TRBV9 and TRBJ2-2, with TRBD2 matching over 8 bases. The germline V gene encodes CDR1 SGDLS and CDR2 YYNGEE. There are 15 residues in the CDR3. V was pared by 2 bases and J by 1 base, with 1 base of the junction left unmatched. The CDR3 loop is CASSVSGENTGELFF. The CDR3 region has the DNA TGTGCCAGCAGCGTTAGCGGGGAGAACACCGGGGAGCTGTTTTTT.

This clone was observed a single time. This chain uses TRBV19 with TRBJ1-2; D might be TRBD1 (5 bases). Germline loops: CDR1 LNHDA, CDR2 SQIVND (reference sequence). The CDR3 length is 11 residues. Trimming shortened V by 9 bases and J by 11 bases, and 16 bases separated the two germline ends. DNA for the CDR3: TGTGCCAGCCGGGAGGGGCCGGGATACACCTTC. Its translation: CASREGPGYTF.

The chain couples TRBV11-2 to TRBJ2-1; TRBD2 might be the D (6 bases). The CDR3 is 14 residues long. Germline V gene lookup returns CDR1 SGHAT and CDR2 FQNNGV. V shed 5 bases and J shed 14 bases, with 22 bases lying between them. CDR3 nucleotide sequence: TGTGCCAGCAGCCCCGGGACTTTCTCTAACTGGGAGTTCTTC. This codes for CASSPGTFSNWEFF.

The chain combines TRBV10-3 with TRBJ1-6; TRBD1 might be the D (6 bases). Germline V gene data show CDR1 as ENHRY and CDR2 as SYGVKD. Trimming stripped 6 bases from V and 7 bases from J, with 13 bases between. The CDR3 extends over 14 amino acids. CDR3 loop: CAIRPGVENSPLHF. Here the CDR3 DNA reads TGTGCCATCAGGCCAGGGGTAGAGAATTCACCCCTCCACTTT.

This clone has just one count. V is TRBV6-2 or TRBV6-3 and J is TRBJ1-6; TRBD1 matches at 8 bases. V was clipped by 2 bases and J by 7 bases; unmatched bases: 4. Germline V gives CDR1 MNHEY, CDR2 SVGEGT. This CDR3 comprises 15 residues. CDR3 bases: TGTGCCAGCAGTTACACAGGGGGTTCCAATTCACCCCTCCACTTT. Its translation: CASSYTGGSNSPLHF.

The chain links TRBV6-4 to TRBJ2-1; TRBD1 matches at 10 bases. The trim removed 2 bases at V and 9 bases at J, leaving 4 bases unmatched. CDR3 length equals 14 residues. The germline gives CDR1 MRHNA, CDR2 SNTAGT. CDR3 in DNA: TGTGCCAGCAGTGACGGGACAGGGGAACCTGAGCAGTTCTTC. Translated: CASSDGTGEPEQFF.

A note on this clone: Other DNA sequences in the sample encode the same CDR3. The V and J genes are TRBV12-3 or TRBV12-4 and TRBJ2-5; 7 bases fit TRBD1. V was clipped by 5 bases and J by 5 bases; unmatched bases: 5. This CDR3 spans 13 amino acids. Here the CDR3 DNA reads TGTGCCAGCAGTCTCAACAGGGGCGAGACCCAGTACTTC. Translated, it gives CASSLNRGETQYF.

V is TRBV6-5 and J is TRBJ1-2; 10 bases map to TRBD1. Germline V gene sequence: CDR1 MNHEY, CDR2 SVGAGI. The length of the CDR3 is 15 residues. J lost 7 bases, V lost 0 bases, and 5 bases had no gene match. This CDR3 is CASSYSPGTGAGYTF. Written as DNA, the CDR3 is TGTGCCAGCAGTTACTCCCCCGGGACAGGGGCTGGCTACACCTTC.

The chain combines TRBV10-3 with TRBJ2-7; maybe TRBD1 (5 bases). Germline V gene data show CDR1 as ENHRY and CDR2 as SYGVKD. V was cut by 6 bases and J by 0 bases, with 6 bases left in between. CDR3 length: 12 residues. The CDR3 reads CAIRDNSYEQYF. In DNA, the CDR3 is TGTGCCATCAGGGACAACTCCTACGAGCAGTACTTC.

The chain is built from TRBV4-3 and TRBJ2-1; D not certain. Germline CDR1 and CDR2: LGHNA and YSLEER. This CDR3 has 15 amino acids. V was clipped by 0 bases and J by 3 bases, with 9 bases between them. The CDR3 DNA reads as TGCGCCAGCAGCCAAGATCTGCTAAGCTACAATGAGCAGTTCTTC. Translating gives CASSQDLLSYNEQFF.

The rearrangement uses TRBV29-1 and TRBJ2-7, with D perhaps TRBD1 (5 bases). V shed 2 bases and J shed 2 bases, with 10 bases lying between them. The CDR3 extends over 13 amino acids. Germline loops: CDR1 SQVTM, CDR2 ANQGSEA. Here the CDR3 DNA reads TGCAGCGTTGAATTGGGGCAGCCCTACGAGCAGTACTTC. Protein product: CSVELGQPYEQYF.